The source of this T cell receptor beta chain is a study of T cells in Graves' hyperthyroidism and ophthalmopathy. This clonotype was counted many times. The antigen remains unidentified. Germline trimming cut 5 bases from V and 3 bases from J; bases unmatched to any gene: 6. The V gene's germline CDR1 is SGHAT and CDR2 FQNNGV. The length of the CDR3 is 14 residues. Notes on the study in general: Onset of ophthalmopathy came a median 6.5 months after the model predicted it.

RNA transcripts were the template for amplifying TCR beta CDR3 regions. Initially, a first-round RT-PCR of the TCR CDR3 employed the HTBI primer set. TCRdb re-analysed the multiplex PCR reads in MiXCR, keeping a single row per CDR3 protein. The repertoire has 550,000 to 700,000 distinct CDR3 sequences, roughly 50% of them found once; the top ten carry 15% to 20%. The sequence derives from an adult woman with Graves' disease, either hyperthyroidism or ophthalmopathy (not recorded which). Sequencing input: peripheral blood or thyroid tissue (not recorded which). The chain combines TRBV11-2 with TRBJ2-7; 8 nucleotides agree with TRBD1. As DNA, the CDR3 is TGTGCCAGCAGCCTGGACAGGGTAAACTACGAGCAGTACTTC. This translates into CASSLDRVNYEQYF.